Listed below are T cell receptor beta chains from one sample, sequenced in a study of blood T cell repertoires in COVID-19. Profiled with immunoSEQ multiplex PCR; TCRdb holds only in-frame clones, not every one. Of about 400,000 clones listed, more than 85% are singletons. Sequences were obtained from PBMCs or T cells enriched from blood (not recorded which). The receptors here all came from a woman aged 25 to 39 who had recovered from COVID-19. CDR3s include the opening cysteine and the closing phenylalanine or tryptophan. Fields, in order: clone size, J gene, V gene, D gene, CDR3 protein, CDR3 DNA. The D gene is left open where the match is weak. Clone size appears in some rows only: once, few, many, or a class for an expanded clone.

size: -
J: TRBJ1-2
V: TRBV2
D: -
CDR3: CAGTIGGDYGYTF
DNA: TGTGCCGGTACAATTGGAGGCGACTATGGCTACACCTTC

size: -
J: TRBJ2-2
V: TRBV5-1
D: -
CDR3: CASSLADTGELFF
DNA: TGCGCCAGCAGCTTGGCTGACACCGGGGAGCTGTTTTTT

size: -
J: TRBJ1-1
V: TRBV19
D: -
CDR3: CASSEQGRTEAFF
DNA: TGTGCCAGTAGTGAACAGGGACGCACTGAAGCTTTCTTT

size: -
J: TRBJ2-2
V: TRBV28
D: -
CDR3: CASSFRRAYDGELFF
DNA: TGTGCCAGCAGTTTCCGGAGGGCCTATGACGGGGAGCTGTTTTTT

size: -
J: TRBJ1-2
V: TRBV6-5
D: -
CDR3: CASSRGIANYGYTF
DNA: TGTGCCAGCAGCCGAGGGATTGCTAACTATGGCTACACCTTC

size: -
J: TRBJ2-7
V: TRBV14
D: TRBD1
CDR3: CASSQDLPGQGSSYEQYF
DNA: TGTGCCAGCAGCCAAGATCTTCCGGGACAGGGGTCCTCCTACGAGCAGTACTTC

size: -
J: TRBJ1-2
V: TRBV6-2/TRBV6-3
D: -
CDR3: CASSYPGGGLEGYTF
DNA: TGTGCCAGCAGTTACCCGGGGGGCGGACTGGAAGGCTACACCTTC

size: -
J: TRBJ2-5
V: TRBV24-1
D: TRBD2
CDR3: CATSDPGTSGLQETQYF
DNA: TGTGCCACCAGTGATCCCGGGACTAGCGGGCTACAAGAGACCCAGTACTTC

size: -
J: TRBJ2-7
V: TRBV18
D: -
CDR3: CASSPLEAGYAYEQYF
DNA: TGTGCCAGCTCACCACTTGAGGCAGGGTACGCCTACGAGCAGTACTTC

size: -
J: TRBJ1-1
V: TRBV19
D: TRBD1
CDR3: CASSITGGVTEAFF
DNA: TGTGCCAGTAGTATTACAGGGGGCGTCACTGAAGCTTTCTTT

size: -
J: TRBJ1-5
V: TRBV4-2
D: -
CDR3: CASSRLQRGNDQPQHF
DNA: TGTGCCAGCAGCAGACTCCAAAGGGGGAACGATCAGCCCCAGCATTTT

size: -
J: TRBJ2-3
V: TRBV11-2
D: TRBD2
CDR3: CASSSFGTSGGNTQYF
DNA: TGTGCCAGCAGCTCTTTTGGGACTAGCGGAGGTAATACGCAGTATTTT

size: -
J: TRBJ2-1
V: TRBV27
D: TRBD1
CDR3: CASRTPGQGYNEQFF
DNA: TGTGCCAGCAGGACTCCGGGACAGGGCTACAATGAGCAGTTCTTC

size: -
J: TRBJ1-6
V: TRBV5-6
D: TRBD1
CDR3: CASSIPQDRSNSPLHF
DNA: TGTGCCAGCAGCATACCTCAGGACAGGAGTAATTCACCCCTCCACTTT

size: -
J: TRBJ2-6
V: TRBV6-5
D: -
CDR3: CASSQDISGANVLTF
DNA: TGTGCCAGCAGTCAGGACATCTCTGGGGCCAACGTCCTGACTTTC

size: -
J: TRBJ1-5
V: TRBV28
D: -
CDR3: CASSPTGQPQHF
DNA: TGTGCCAGCAGTCCAACGGGTCAGCCCCAGCATTTT

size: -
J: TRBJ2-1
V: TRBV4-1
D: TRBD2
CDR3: CASSPLLKERELFF
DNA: TGCGCCAGCAGCCCTCTGCTCAAGGAGCGGGAGTTGTTCTTC

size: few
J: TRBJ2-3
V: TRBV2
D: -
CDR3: CASNGPFTDTQYF
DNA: TGTGCCAGCAATGGCCCCTTCACAGATACGCAGTATTTT

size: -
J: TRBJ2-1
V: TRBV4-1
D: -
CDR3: CASSRIQTNEQFF
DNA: TGCGCCAGCAGCCGCATACAGACCAATGAGCAGTTCTTC

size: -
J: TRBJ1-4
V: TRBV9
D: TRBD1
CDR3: CASSVAGGREKLFF
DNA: TGTGCCAGCAGCGTAGCAGGGGGAAGAGAAAAACTGTTTTTT

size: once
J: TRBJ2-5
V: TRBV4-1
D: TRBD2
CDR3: CASSQGTSGQETQYF
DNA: TGCGCCAGCAGCCAAGGGACTAGCGGACAAGAGACCCAGTACTTC

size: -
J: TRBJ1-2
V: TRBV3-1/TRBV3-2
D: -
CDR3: CASSQEVSGYGYTF
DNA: TGTGCCAGCAGCCAAGAAGTTTCGGGATATGGCTACACCTTC

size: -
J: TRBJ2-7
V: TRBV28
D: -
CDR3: CASSHSYEQYF
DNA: TGTGCCAGCAGTCACTCCTACGAGCAGTACTTC

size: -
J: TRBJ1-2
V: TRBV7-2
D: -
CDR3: CASSLGQNYGYTF
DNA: TGTGCCAGCAGCTTAGGGCAGAACTATGGCTACACCTTC

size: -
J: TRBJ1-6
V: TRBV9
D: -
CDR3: CASSSTERYNSPLHF
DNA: TGTGCCAGCAGCTCGACGGAGCGGTATAATTCACCCCTCCACTTT

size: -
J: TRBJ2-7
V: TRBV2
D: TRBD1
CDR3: CASSETGTYEQYF
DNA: TGTGCCAGCAGTGAGACAGGGACCTACGAGCAGTACTTC

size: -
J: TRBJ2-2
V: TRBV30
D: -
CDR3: CAWGGTNTGELFF
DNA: TGTGCCTGGGGAGGTACGAACACCGGGGAGCTGTTTTTT

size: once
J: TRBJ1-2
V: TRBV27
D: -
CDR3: CASSWGGNYGYTF
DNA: TGTGCCAGCAGTTGGGGGGGCAACTATGGCTACACCTTC

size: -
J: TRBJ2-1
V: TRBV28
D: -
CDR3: CASSFQGSLYHEQFF
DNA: TGTGCCAGCAGTTTTCAGGGTTCGTTGTATCATGAGCAGTTCTTC

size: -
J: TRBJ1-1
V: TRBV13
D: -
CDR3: CASSFTGNTEAFF
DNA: TGTGCCAGCAGCTTTACAGGGAACACTGAAGCTTTCTTT

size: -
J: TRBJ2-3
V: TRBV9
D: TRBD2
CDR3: CASSVAGTSGSTDTQYF
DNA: TGTGCCAGCAGCGTAGCTGGGACTAGCGGTAGCACAGATACGCAGTATTTT

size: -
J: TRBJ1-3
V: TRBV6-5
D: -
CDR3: CASREGSSGNTIYF
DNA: TGTGCCAGCAGAGAGGGCAGCTCTGGAAACACCATATATTTT

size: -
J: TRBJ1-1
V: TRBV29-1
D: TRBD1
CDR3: CSVLRQGMDTEAFF
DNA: TGCAGCGTTCTTCGACAGGGGATGGACACTGAAGCTTTCTTT

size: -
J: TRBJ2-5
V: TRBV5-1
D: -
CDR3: CASSLGQYQETQYF
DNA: TGCGCCAGCAGCTTGGGACAGTACCAAGAGACCCAGTACTTC

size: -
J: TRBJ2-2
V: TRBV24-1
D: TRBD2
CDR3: CATSDTTSGRAGELFF
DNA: TGTGCCACCAGTGATACGACTAGCGGGCGAGCTGGGGAGCTGTTTTTT

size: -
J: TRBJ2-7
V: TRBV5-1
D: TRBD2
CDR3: CASSLYPGLADSYEQYF
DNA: TGCGCCAGCAGCCTATACCCTGGACTAGCGGACTCCTACGAGCAGTACTTC

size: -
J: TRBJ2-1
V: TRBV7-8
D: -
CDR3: CASIPGGGPSYNEQFF
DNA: TGTGCCAGCATCCCTGGAGGCGGACCCTCCTACAATGAGCAGTTCTTC

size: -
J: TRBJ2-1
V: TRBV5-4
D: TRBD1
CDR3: CASSPTGVRDNEQFF
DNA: TGTGCCAGCAGCCCCACAGGGGTCAGAGACAATGAGCAGTTCTTC

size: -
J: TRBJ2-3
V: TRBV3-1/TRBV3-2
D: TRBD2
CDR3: CASSQGAGGPEDTQYF
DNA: TGTGCCAGCAGCCAAGGGGCGGGGGGGCCGGAAGATACGCAGTATTTT

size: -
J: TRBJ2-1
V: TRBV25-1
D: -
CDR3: CASSGYRASSYNEQFF
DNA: TGTGCCAGCAGTGGATACAGGGCCAGCTCCTACAATGAGCAGTTCTTC

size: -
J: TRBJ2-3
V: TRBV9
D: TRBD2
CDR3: CASSVASGLRGITDTQYF
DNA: TGTGCCAGCAGCGTGGCCTCGGGGTTGCGGGGGATCACAGATACGCAGTATTTT

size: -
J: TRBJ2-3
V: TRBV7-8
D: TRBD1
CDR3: CASTPDRTGGRTDTQYF
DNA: TGTGCCAGCACCCCTGATCGGACAGGGGGTCGGACAGATACGCAGTATTTT

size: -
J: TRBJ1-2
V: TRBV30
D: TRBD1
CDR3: CAWSRPGQGWGYTF
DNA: TGTGCCTGGAGTAGACCGGGACAGGGTTGGGGCTACACCTTC

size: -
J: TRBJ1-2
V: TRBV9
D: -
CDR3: CASSPGIGYTF
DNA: TGTGCCAGCAGCCCGGGGATCGGCTACACCTTC

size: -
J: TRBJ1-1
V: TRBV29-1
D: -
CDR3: CSAHYPNTEAFF
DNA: TGCAGCGCACATTACCCGAACACTGAAGCTTTCTTT

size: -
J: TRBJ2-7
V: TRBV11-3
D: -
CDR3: CASSQSHGPEQYF
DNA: TGTGCCAGCAGCCAATCCCATGGCCCCGAGCAGTACTTC

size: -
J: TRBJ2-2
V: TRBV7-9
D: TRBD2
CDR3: CASSLGREGPNGELFF
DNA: TGTGCCAGCAGCTTAGGGCGGGAGGGCCCTAACGGGGAGCTGTTTTTT

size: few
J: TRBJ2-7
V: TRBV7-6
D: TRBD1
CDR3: CASSLQSGTEVVIHEQYF
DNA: TGTGCCAGCAGTTTACAGTCCGGGACAGAAGTAGTAATCCACGAGCAGTACTTC

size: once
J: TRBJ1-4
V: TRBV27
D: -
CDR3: CASSLIWGANEKLFF
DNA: TGTGCCAGCAGTTTGATTTGGGGGGCTAATGAAAAACTGTTTTTT

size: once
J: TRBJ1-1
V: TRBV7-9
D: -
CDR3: CASSSPKGVTEAFF
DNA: TGTGCCAGCAGCTCCCCGAAGGGGGTAACTGAAGCTTTCTTT

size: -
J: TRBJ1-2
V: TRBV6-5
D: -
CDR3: CASRTGHLYGYTF
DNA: TGTGCCAGCAGAACCGGACACCTCTATGGCTACACCTTC

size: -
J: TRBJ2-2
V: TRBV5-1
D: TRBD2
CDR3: CASSLSGTNTGELFF
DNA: TGCGCCAGCAGCTTGAGCGGGACGAACACCGGGGAGCTGTTTTTT

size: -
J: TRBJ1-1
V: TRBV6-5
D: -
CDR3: CASSRGTTEAFF
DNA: TGTGCCAGCAGTAGAGGTACCACTGAAGCTTTCTTT

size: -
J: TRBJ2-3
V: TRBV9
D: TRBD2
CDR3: CASSADRLAGYGTDTQYF
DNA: TGTGCCAGCAGCGCAGACCGACTAGCGGGGTATGGCACAGATACGCAGTATTTT

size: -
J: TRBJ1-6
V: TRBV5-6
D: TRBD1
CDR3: CASSSGTASSYNSPLHF
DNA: TGTGCCAGCAGCTCCGGGACAGCAAGCTCCTATAATTCACCCCTCCACTTT

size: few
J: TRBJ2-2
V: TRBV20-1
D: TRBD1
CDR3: CSASPSPGQGNTGELFF
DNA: TGCAGTGCTAGTCCCTCTCCGGGACAGGGGAACACCGGGGAGCTGTTTTTT

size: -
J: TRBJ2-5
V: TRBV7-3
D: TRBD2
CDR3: CASSPGGRLETQYF
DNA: TGTGCCAGCAGCCCCGGGGGGAGGCTGGAGACCCAGTACTTC

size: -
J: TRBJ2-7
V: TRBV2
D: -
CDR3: CASRFRDLNSYEQYF
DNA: TGTGCCAGCAGATTCAGGGACTTAAATTCCTACGAGCAGTACTTC